The 10 T cell receptor beta chains below all came from one sample that was sequenced in a study of T cell responses to AZD1222 COVID-19 vaccine. Method: immunoSEQ multiplex PCR; TCRdb's copy keeps in-frame clones and lacks some. Among more than 100,000 clones listed, around 90% were seen once. The sample here was peripheral blood, taken on day 0 of AZD1222 vaccination. The receptors stem from an adult in good health.

This clone was detected once. This chain connects TRBV7-6 to TRBJ2-1, with D maybe TRBD2 (6 bases). Per germline, CDR1 SGHVS and CDR2 FNYEAQ. V was trimmed by 3 bases and J by 4 bases, leaving 13 bases between them. CDR3 length: 15 amino acids. The CDR3 is CASSFLRGAYNEQFF. CDR3 nucleotide sequence: TGTGCCAGCAGCTTTCTCCGCGGGGCGTACAATGAGCAGTTCTTC.

J is TRBJ2-1 and V is TRBV7-7; TRBD2 matches at 12 bases. The CDR3 is 17 amino acids. CDR1 and CDR2 (germline): SSHAT, FNYEAQ (reference sequence). J gave up 9 bases and V 5 bases, and 14 bases lay outside the gene matches. Here the CDR3 reads CASSPRLAGDPSGEQFF. CDR3 sequence (DNA): TGTGCCAGCAGCCCTAGACTAGCGGGGGACCCTTCGGGTGAGCAGTTCTTC. The whole variable domain, filled in from reference TRBV7-7 and TRBJ2-1, reads GAGVSQSPRYKVTKRGQDVTLRCDPISSHATLYWYQQALGQGPEFLTYFNYEAQPDKSGLPSDRFSAERPEGSISTLTIQRTEQRDSAMYRCASSPRLAGDPSGEQFFGPGTRLTVL.

V and J are TRBV19 and TRBJ2-7, with 8 bases that match TRBD1. Germline values: CDR1 LNHDA, CDR2 SQIVND (reference sequence). V gave up 3 bases and J gave up 7 bases; unmatched junction bases: 8. This CDR3 contains 14 residues. DNA for the CDR3: TGTGCCAGTAGTATCAGGGGGCGGGTAGAAGAGCAGTACTTC. Protein sequence: CASSIRGRVEEQYF. Using reference TRBV19 and TRBJ2-7 for the parts outside the CDR3, the full variable domain is DGGITQSPKYLFRKEGQNVTLSCEQNLNHDAMYWYRQDPGQGLRLIYYSQIVNDFQKGDIAEGYSVSREKKESFPLTVTSAQKNPTAFYLCASSIRGRVEEQYFGPGTRLTVT.

This chain uses TRBV12-3 or TRBV12-4 with TRBJ2-7; the match to TRBD1 covers 8 bases. The CDR3 has 13 amino acids. V lost 8 bases and J lost 5; bases outside the gene matches: 8. This CDR3 is CASGRTGNHEQYF. CDR3 nucleotide sequence: TGTGCCAGCGGACGGACAGGGAACCACGAGCAGTACTTC.

This chain links TRBV5-5 with TRBJ2-7; D possibly matches TRBD1 or TRBD2 (5 bases each). Trimming removed 4 bases from V and 6 bases from J, with 17 bases in between. Per germline, CDR1 SGHKS and CDR2 YYEKEE (reference sequence). The CDR3 runs 14 residues. CDR3 sequence: CASSPGRSSVEQYF. The CDR3 DNA reads as TGTGCCAGCAGCCCGGGACGGTCTTCGGTCGAGCAGTACTTC.

V gene TRBV5-5 combines with J gene TRBJ1-2, with D unresolved. Per the germline V gene, CDR1 is SGHKS and CDR2 is YYEKEE (reference sequence). V lost 0 bases to trimming and J lost 0 bases, with 6 bases between them. This CDR3 has 14 amino acids. Here the CDR3 DNA reads TGTGCCAGCAGCTTGGCCGGGGCTAACTATGGCTACACCTTC. Protein: CASSLAGANYGYTF. Full variable domain (missing parts from reference TRBV5-5 and TRBJ1-2): DAGVTQSPTHLIKTRGQQVTLRCSPISGHKSVSWYQQVLGQGPQFIFQYYEKEERGRGNFPDRFSARQFPNYSSELNVNALLLGDSALYLCASSLAGANYGYTFGSGTRLTVV.

This chain uses TRBV18 with TRBJ1-2; no clear D gene. The CDR3 runs 15 residues. Trimming took off 2 bases at V and 3 bases at J, with 13 bases between the two ends. The germline gives CDR1 KGHSH, CDR2 LQKENI. The DNA of the CDR3 is TGTGCCAGCTCACCAGGTGTAGTCACAGACTATGGCTACACCTTC. Its translation is CASSPGVVTDYGYTF.

Only one count was recorded for this clone. The V and J genes are TRBV5-6 and TRBJ1-2, with no clear D. The V gene's germline CDR1 is SGHDT and CDR2 YYEEEE. Trimming took off 1 base at V and 4 bases at J, with 11 bases between the two ends. The length of the CDR3 is 14 residues. DNA of the CDR3: TGTGCCAGCAGCTTGTCCCCGACCGGCTATGGCTACACCTTC. Encoded protein: CASSLSPTGYGYTF.

The sample holds one count of this clone. The V gene is TRBV5-8, the J gene TRBJ2-5, with 10 bases matching TRBD1. The germline V gene has CDR1 SGHTS and CDR2 YDEGEE. This CDR3 contains 15 residues. J gave up 5 bases and V 2 bases, and 6 bases lay outside the gene matches. The CDR3 sequence is CASSFGTGVLETQYF. Here the CDR3 DNA reads TGTGCCAGCAGCTTCGGGACAGGGGTGTTGGAGACCCAGTACTTC.

V usage is TRBV18 and J usage is TRBJ1-5; tentative D call: TRBD1 (5 bases). The CDR3 length is 16 residues. Germline lookup yields CDR1 KGHSH and CDR2 LQKENI. V gave up 5 bases and J gave up 0 bases, with 14 bases separating them. The CDR3 protein is CASSTTHDSSNQPQHF. As DNA, the CDR3 is TGTGCCAGCTCAACAACCCACGACAGTAGCAATCAGCCCCAGCATTTT.